A single sample is the source of the 13 T cell receptor beta chains below, sequenced in a study of blood T cell repertoires in COVID-19. Data came from immunoSEQ multiplex PCR; TCRdb stores just in-frame clones and leaves some out. The sample has around 200,000 clones; around 80% are singletons. The sample comprised peripheral blood. The origin of the receptors is a man aged 50 or older with active or convalescent COVID-19.

The chain joins TRBV6-5 to TRBJ1-1; 8 bases are a match to TRBD1. The CDR3 length is 15 residues. Trimming removed 10 bases from V and 0 bases from J; junction bases left unmatched: 10. CDR1 and CDR2 from the germline V gene are MNHEY and SVGAGI. In nucleotides, the CDR3 is TGTGCCACCCGCAGGGACAGGACTATGAACACTGAAGCTTTCTTT. Amino acids: CATRRDRTMNTEAFF.

The genes are TRBV27 and TRBJ2-7, with a possible D match to TRBD1 (5 bases). V was pared by 1 base and J by 0 bases, with 7 bases between. The CDR3 runs 14 residues. Germline CDR1 and CDR2: MNHEY and SMNVEV (reference sequence). CDR3 DNA sequence: TGTGCCAGCAGTTTATGGGGCAGCTCCTACGAGCAGTACTTC. It specifies CASSLWGSSYEQYF.

The chain carries TRBV5-4 and TRBJ1-1; unclear D gene. CDR1 SGHNT and CDR2 YYREEE come from the germline V gene (reference sequence). With 4 bases removed from V and 1 base from J, the gap between germline ends came to 17 bases. This CDR3 region has 16 residues. DNA for the CDR3: TGTGCCAGCAGCCCGGGGTGGCAAAATCGGAACACTGAAGCTTTCTTT. Translation gives CASSPGWQNRNTEAFF.

The chain uses TRBV10-1 and TRBJ2-5; 9 bases are shared with TRBD1. This CDR3 region has 15 residues. Germline V lookup: CDR1 WNHNN, CDR2 SYGVQD (reference sequence). V shed 4 bases, J shed 2 bases, and the junction held 5 bases outside the gene matches. The CDR3: CASSVGTGIQETQYF. In DNA form, the CDR3 reads TGCGCCAGCAGTGTTGGGACAGGGATACAAGAGACCCAGTACTTC.

The chain is built from TRBV28 and TRBJ1-1, with 7 positions matching TRBD1. J was trimmed by 8 bases and V by 5 bases; bases with no gene match: 2. Germline loops: CDR1 MDHEN, CDR2 SYDVKM. This CDR3 region has 11 residues. The CDR3 spells CASSIQGEAFF. Here the CDR3 DNA reads TGTGCCAGCAGTATACAGGGGGAAGCTTTCTTT.

Only one count was recorded for this clone. The chain couples TRBV5-8 to TRBJ2-3, with D perhaps matching TRBD2 (6 bases). V lost 3 bases and J 0 bases, leaving 14 bases between the germline ends. The CDR3 totals 16 residues. Germline CDR1 is SGHTS and CDR2 is YDEGEE. As DNA, the CDR3 is TGTGCCAGCAGCTGGGACTCCGCTTACAGCACAGATACGCAGTATTTT. Amino acids: CASSWDSAYSTDTQYF.

This clone was detected once. V usage is TRBV28 and J usage is TRBJ1-2, with 11 bases fitting TRBD1. The J segment lost 5 bases and the V segment lost 7 bases, leaving 15 bases of the junction unmatched. Germline V gene data show CDR1 as MDHEN and CDR2 as SYDVKM. This CDR3 spans 17 amino acids. The CDR3: CASTPPSSDRGRYGYTF. CDR3 nucleotide sequence: TGTGCCAGCACCCCCCCCTCGTCGGACAGGGGGCGATATGGCTACACCTTC.

The CDR3 loop reads CASSNGTVGNTIYF. Here the CDR3 DNA reads TGCGCCAGCAGCAATGGGACAGTAGGAAACACCATATATTTT. The chain combines TRBV5-1 with TRBJ1-3; 7 bases agree with TRBD1. Per the germline V gene, CDR1 is SGHRS and CDR2 is YFSETQ. The J segment lost 4 bases and the V segment lost 4 bases, leaving 5 bases of the junction unmatched. The CDR3 has 14 residues. The full variable domain, in which reference TRBV5-1 and TRBJ1-3 provide the parts outside the CDR3, is KAGVTQTPRYLIKTRGQQVTLSCSPISGHRSVSWYQQTPGQGLQFLFEYFSETQRNKGNFPGRFSGRQFSNSRSEMNVSTLELGDSALYLCASSNGTVGNTIYFGEGSWLTVV.

This clone was counted once. The chain couples TRBV10-1 to TRBJ1-2, with unresolved D. The CDR3 loop spans 14 amino acids. Germline values: CDR1 WNHNN, CDR2 SYGVQD (reference sequence). The germline V and J ends were trimmed by 5 bases and 6 bases, with 16 bases remaining between them. In nucleotides, the CDR3 is TGCGCCAGCAGTCTGAAGGACTCCCGGAATGGCTACACCTTC. This encodes CASSLKDSRNGYTF.

The chain is built from TRBV20-1 and TRBJ2-7, with 8 nucleotides matching TRBD1. The CDR3 has 12 residues. CDR1 and CDR2 (germline): DFQATT, SNEGSKA (reference sequence). V lost 4 bases, J lost 5 bases, and 4 bases stayed unmatched. The DNA of the CDR3 is TGCAGTGCTAATGACAGGGGCAACGAGCAGTACTTC. Translated, it gives CSANDRGNEQYF.

The genes are TRBV7-2 and TRBJ2-3; 9 bases align to TRBD2. J was trimmed by 5 bases and V by 3 bases; bases with no gene match: 6. In germline, CDR1 is SGHTA, CDR2 FQGNSA. The CDR3 spans 15 residues. Written as DNA, the CDR3 is TGTGCCAGCAGCTTGGCGGGAGGGTCTCTAGATACGCAGTATTTT. Its translation: CASSLAGGSLDTQYF.

This clone was seen a single time. The chain carries TRBV3-1 (or the pseudogene TRBV3-2) and TRBJ2-1; 13 bases map to TRBD2. V lost 1 base and J lost 6; bases outside the gene matches: 3. Per the germline V gene, CDR1 is LGHDT and CDR2 is YNNKEL (reference sequence). The CDR3 is made up of 16 amino acids. CDR3 amino acids: CASSQATSGGPNEQFF. The DNA for the CDR3 is TGTGCCAGCAGCCAAGCGACTAGCGGGGGGCCCAATGAGCAGTTCTTC.

The chain links TRBV5-1 to TRBJ1-2, with TRBD1 identical over 7 bases. The ends lost 1 base at V and 7 bases at J; junction bases unmatched: 10. Germline loops: CDR1 SGHRS, CDR2 YFSETQ. This CDR3 comprises 15 residues. The CDR3 loop reads CASSLNARGAAGYTF. DNA of the CDR3: TGCGCCAGCAGCTTGAATGCCAGGGGGGCTGCTGGCTACACCTTC.